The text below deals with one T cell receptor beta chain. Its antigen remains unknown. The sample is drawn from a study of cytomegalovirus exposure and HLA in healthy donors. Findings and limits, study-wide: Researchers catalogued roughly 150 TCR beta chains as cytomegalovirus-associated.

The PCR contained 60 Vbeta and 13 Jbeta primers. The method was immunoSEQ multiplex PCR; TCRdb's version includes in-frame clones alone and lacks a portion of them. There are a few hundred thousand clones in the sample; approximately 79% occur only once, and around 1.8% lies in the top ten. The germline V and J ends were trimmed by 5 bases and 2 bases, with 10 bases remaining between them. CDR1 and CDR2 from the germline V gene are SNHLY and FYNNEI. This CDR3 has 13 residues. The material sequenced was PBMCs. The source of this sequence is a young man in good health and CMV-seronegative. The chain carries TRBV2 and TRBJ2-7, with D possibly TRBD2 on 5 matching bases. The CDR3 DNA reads TGTGCCAGCAGTCCCGACGGGACCTACGAGCAGTACTTC. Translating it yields CASSPDGTYEQYF.